The rows below give T cell receptor beta chains drawn from one sample of a study of blood T cell repertoires in COVID-19. Profiling relied on immunoSEQ multiplex PCR, and the TCRdb table lists in-frame clones only, not all of them. This table has some 150,000 clones, approximately 87% appearing once. The sequenced sample consisted of peripheral blood. Receptors were obtained from a woman in her 50s with active or convalescent COVID-19. Each CDR3 is given with its conserved first and last residue. The D gene is left open where the match is weak. For some rows the clone size is stated as once, few or many, or as a class when expanded; others skip it.

j_call,clone_size,d_call,v_call,cdr3_nt,cdr3_aa
TRBJ1-1,NA,NA,TRBV7-2,TGTGCCAGCAGCTTAGTGGGGAGGGCGGACACTGAAGCTTTCTTT,CASSLVGRADTEAFF
TRBJ2-2,NA,NA,TRBV4-2,TGTGCCAGCAGCCAGGAGTTGGTCACCGGGGAGCTGTTTTTT,CASSQELVTGELFF
TRBJ2-7,NA,NA,TRBV6-5,TGTGCCAGCCTCCAAGGGGACGAGCAGTACTTC,CASLQGDEQYF
TRBJ2-5,NA,TRBD1,TRBV7-3,TGTGCCAGCAGCCCCGGGACAGGGGGCCCCCAGTACTTC,CASSPGTGGPQYF
TRBJ2-2,NA,NA,TRBV10-3,TGTGCCATCAGTGGGGGCTCTGGCGGGGAGCTGTTTTTT,CAISGGSGGELFF
TRBJ2-3,NA,NA,TRBV10-3,TGTGCCATCAGTGCCGCGGACTCAGCTAGCACAGATACGCAGTATTTT,CAISAADSASTDTQYF
TRBJ2-1,NA,TRBD1,TRBV19,TGTGCCAGTACGACAGGGGGCGAGTACAATGAGCAGTTCTTC,CASTTGGEYNEQFF
TRBJ1-1,NA,NA,TRBV4-1,TGCGCCAGCAGCCAAGAAGGGGTGGGCTTGCAAGCTTTCTTT,CASSQEGVGLQAFF
TRBJ1-5,NA,TRBD1,TRBV19,TGTGCCAGTAGCCTCAGGGGGCGCTCGGTAAGCAATCAGCCCCAGCATTTT,CASSLRGRSVSNQPQHF
TRBJ2-7,few,TRBD1,TRBV7-9,TGTGCCAGCAGCGCACGGGACAGGGGGACTGAGCAGTACTTC,CASSARDRGTEQYF
TRBJ2-7,NA,NA,TRBV11-2,TGTGCCAGCAGCTTAGTAGGAGGGGACGAGCAGTACTTC,CASSLVGGDEQYF
TRBJ1-2,once,NA,TRBV6-5,TGTGCCAGCAGTTACGGCTCCGGGGGCTACACCTTC,CASSYGSGGYTF
TRBJ2-7,NA,NA,TRBV14,TGTGCCAGCAGCCAAGCACCGAGCTACGAGCAGTACTTC,CASSQAPSYEQYF
TRBJ1-1,NA,NA,TRBV25-1,TGTGCCAGCAGTGACCCCGTTACACAGGGGAACACTGAAGCTTTCTTT,CASSDPVTQGNTEAFF
TRBJ2-7,NA,NA,TRBV5-5,TGTGCCAGCAGCTTCAGGGTTTCCTACGAGCAGTACTTC,CASSFRVSYEQYF